This T cell receptor (beta chain) was recovered during a study of identical twins. This clonotype was observed a handful of times. Antigen specificity is unknown. General study findings and limits: Conclusions leaned on cross-sectional statistical analysis and did not track the same donors over time. Twins' surplus sharing was weaker for beta out-of-frame sequences. For cord blood, abundant beta clonotypes had fewer insertions, unlike memory repertoires, which showed none.

Germline V gene data show CDR1 as MNHEY and CDR2 as SMNVEV (reference sequence). Trimming shortened V by 3 bases and J by 1 base, and 13 bases separated the two germline ends. The CDR3 is made up of 15 amino acids. Using its own MiXCR run on the 5' RACE reads, TCRdb lists one record per CDR3 protein. Found here are some 900,000 distinct CDR3 sequences, 9% to 15% of them singletons; the top ten hold under 2%. This same sample was also taken into another study, of yellow fever vaccine responses in identical twins.

The sequence was collected from a woman aged 18-30 years in good health. Input material: PBMCs. The genes are TRBV27 and TRBJ2-7, with D possibly matching TRBD2 (6 bases). The CDR3 loop reads CASSLSGAISYEQYF. CDR3 sequence (DNA): TGTGCCAGCAGTTTGTCGGGAGCCATATCCTACGAGCAGTACTTC.